Detailed here is one TCR beta chain. The data derive from a study of PD-L1 blockade in urothelial cancer. About the research overall: Blood-derived samples held a median roughly 150,000 T cells.

Time point reported: pretreatment peripheral blood. TCRdb keeps only in-frame clones here, not all; method: immunoSEQ multiplex PCR. The table shows more than 15,000 clones, with about nine tenths occurring only once. The TCR sequence derives from a man in his 70s with urothelial cancer. The sample consisted of PBMCs, taken around atezolizumab (anti-PD-L1) treatment.

CDR3 in DNA: TGTGCCAGCAGTGGAAAAGCCGGGGGACTAGGCGAGACCCAGTACTTC. It specifies CASSGKAGGLGETQYF. The rearrangement uses TRBV6-1 and TRBJ2-5, with 8 positions matching TRBD2. V shed 4 bases and J 5 bases; nucleotides not matched to a gene: 12. Germline-derived CDR1 and CDR2 are MNHNS and SASEGT. The CDR3 sequence is 16 residues long.